Listed here are 22 T cell receptor beta chains from one sample, sequenced in a study of cytomegalovirus exposure and HLA in healthy donors. PCR involved 60 Vbeta and 13 Jbeta primers. The table came from immunoSEQ multiplex PCR; TCRdb's copy has only in-frame clones and leaves some out. Altogether 130,000 or so clones are present, roughly 8.3% being singletons, with the ten largest covering 4.5% to 6%. The specimen was PBMCs. The receptors here all came from a man aged 35-49 years in good health and CMV-seronegative.

This clone turned up a few times. V usage is TRBV28 and J usage is TRBJ2-5; TRBD2 matches 8 bases. The J call may be mistaken, given a closer DNA end match to TRBJ2-7. There are 14 residues in the CDR3. Per germline, CDR1 MDHEN and CDR2 SYDVKM. CDR3 amino acids: CASSFRGGFHEQYF. The CDR3 DNA follows: TGTGCCAGCAGTTTCCGCGGGGGGTTCCACGAGCAGTACTTC.

This clone has a handful of counts. The rearrangement uses TRBV9 and TRBJ2-1; 10 positions agree with TRBD2. CDR1 and CDR2 (germline): SGDLS, YYNGEE. The V segment lost 3 bases and the J segment 5 bases; nucleotides outside the gene matches: 8. CDR3 length equals 16 residues. The CDR3 nucleotides read TGTGCCAGCAGCGCCCTTTATAGCGGGGGGAACAATGAGCAGTTCTTC. It specifies CASSALYSGGNNEQFF.

The table lists this clone with a few counts. This chain links TRBV5-1 with TRBJ1-3; D is uncertain. CDR1 SGHRS and CDR2 YFSETQ come from the germline V gene. The CDR3 has 13 residues. Trimming took 4 bases from V and 7 from J, leaving 12 bases between them. CDR3 protein: CASSIDPGNTIYF. DNA for the CDR3: TGCGCCAGCAGCATCGACCCGGGGAACACCATATATTTT.

The table lists this clone with a few counts. The CDR3, as DNA: TGTGCCAGTAGTATTGGGGGACTTGCGAACACCGGGGAGCTGTTTTTT. Its translation is CASSIGGLANTGELFF. The chain is built from TRBV19 and TRBJ2-2, with a weak D call TRBD2 (6 bases). Germline values: CDR1 LNHDA, CDR2 SQIVND (reference sequence). V lost 3 bases, J lost 0 bases, and 11 bases lay in between. This CDR3 spans 16 amino acids.

V gene TRBV6-1 combines with J gene TRBJ1-1; no reliable D call. The V end lost 5 bases, the J end lost 5 bases, and 15 bases lay between the germline ends. From germline, CDR1 is MNHNS and CDR2 SASEGT. The CDR3 length is 14 residues. The CDR3, as DNA: TGTGCCAGCAGTTTTAGTAAGGGAGAAACTGAAGCTTTCTTT. It encodes CASSFSKGETEAFF.

This sequence joins TRBV19 and TRBJ1-2, with 7 bases that match TRBD1. This CDR3 comprises 13 residues. The V gene end was trimmed by 5 bases and the J gene end by 4 bases; junction bases not matched to a gene: 4. CDR1 LNHDA and CDR2 SQIVND come from the germline V gene (reference sequence). CDR3 loop: CASSVTGFYGYTF. DNA of the CDR3: TGTGCCAGTAGTGTGACAGGGTTCTATGGCTACACCTTC.

This clone was observed a few times. The V and J genes are TRBV29-1 and TRBJ1-2; the D gene is possibly TRBD1 (5 bases). Germline V CDR1 and CDR2: SQVTM, ANQGSEA. V dropped 5 bases and J dropped 7 bases, with 14 bases sitting between them. The CDR3 consists of 12 residues. CDR3 DNA: TGCAGCGTTCAGGGATATCAGGCTGGCTACACCTTC. Amino acids: CSVQGYQAGYTF.

This clone was seen a few times. The V gene is TRBV29-1, the J gene TRBJ2-2, with a possible D match to TRBD2 (7 bases). The CDR3 has 15 amino acids. V was trimmed by 6 bases and J by 1 base, leaving 15 bases between them. Per the germline V gene, CDR1 is SQVTM and CDR2 is ANQGSEA. CDR3: CSVRGGGLNTGELFF. DNA of the CDR3: TGCAGCGTGAGGGGCGGGGGCCTGAACACCGGGGAGCTGTTTTTT.

In this sample, this clone turned up a few times. CDR3 in amino acids: CAWSPRGTRYSNQPQHF. The CDR3 coding sequence is TGTGCCTGGAGCCCTCGGGGGACCCGCTATAGCAATCAGCCCCAGCATTTT. The V call is TRBV30, the J call TRBJ1-5, with a tentative D call TRBD1 (5 bases). Germline CDR1 reads GTSNPN; CDR2 reads SVGIG (reference sequence). This CDR3 has 17 residues. Trimming took off 3 bases at V and 0 bases at J, with 18 bases between the two ends.

The chain joins TRBV7-2 to TRBJ2-2, with 8 bases identical to TRBD2. Trimming removed 6 bases from V and 1 base from J; junction bases left unmatched: 4. CDR1 is SGHTA and CDR2 is FQGNSA in the germline V gene. The CDR3 is 15 residues long. CDR3 in DNA: TGTGCCAGCAGGCGCGGGGGGCAGAACACCGGGGAGCTGTTTTTT. Protein product: CASRRGGQNTGELFF. The whole variable domain, remainder taken from reference TRBV7-2 and TRBJ2-2, is GAGVSQSPSNKVTEKGKDVELRCDPISGHTALYWYRQSLGQGLEFLIYFQGNSAPDKSGLPSDRFSAERTGGSVSTLTIQRTQQEDSAVYLCASRRGGQNTGELFFGEGSRLTVL.

This chain uses TRBV4-1 with TRBJ1-2, with TRBD1 identical over 9 bases. Trimming cost V 6 bases and J 5 bases; bases outside gene matches: 4. The CDR3 extends over 13 amino acids. CDR1 and CDR2 (germline): MGHRA, YSYEKL. The CDR3 DNA reads TGCGCCAGCAGGGGACAGGGAATTTATGGCTACACCTTC. Residues: CASRGQGIYGYTF.

In regard to this clone: Other DNA sequences from this sample encode an identical CDR3 as well. The rearrangement links TRBV2 to TRBJ1-5; weak D call: TRBD1 (6 bases). The V end was cut by 8 bases, the J end by 6 bases, with 14 bases between. This CDR3 region has 13 residues. Looked up from germline, CDR1 is SNHLY and CDR2 is FYNNEI. In DNA form, the CDR3 reads TGTGCCAGCTCTACGGGGGGCGGTCAGCCCCAGCATTTT. This gives the protein CASSTGGGQPQHF.

This clone was counted between two and nine times. This chain joins TRBV19 and TRBJ1-1; 7 bases are a match to TRBD1. The V gene end was trimmed by 5 bases and the J gene end by 5 bases; junction bases not matched to a gene: 8. The germline gives CDR1 LNHDA, CDR2 SQIVND (reference sequence). CDR3 length: 14 residues. As DNA, the CDR3 is TGTGCCAGTAGTCTAGCGACAGGGAGGACTGAAGCTTTCTTT. Translated: CASSLATGRTEAFF.

In its sample, this clone was seen a few times. This chain connects TRBV10-2 to TRBJ2-7; 8 nucleotides line up with TRBD2. In germline, CDR1 is WSHSY, CDR2 SAAADI. V was clipped by 8 bases and J by 7 bases; unmatched bases: 13. This CDR3 has 14 residues. CDR3 residues: CASLSAGGLGEQYF. Here the CDR3 DNA reads TGCGCCAGCCTCTCCGCGGGGGGATTAGGTGAGCAGTACTTC.

With regard to this clone: At one of its ends the junction is not consistent with the germline gene, which may arise from a read error. The rearrangement links TRBV4-1 to TRBJ1-1; 8 bases are shared with TRBD1. The CDR3 totals 12 residues. Germline CDR1 and CDR2: MGHRA and YSYEKL. The CDR3 nucleotides read TGCGCCAGCAGACAAGATGGGGACAGGGCTTTCTTT. This translates into CASRQDGDRAFF.

This clone was found a few times. A read error is likely, as this CDR3 ends without the conserved phenylalanine or tryptophan. It is unclear where the CDR3 begins or ends on the DNA, so no DNA is shown, and the CDR3 is as TCRdb lists it. The rearrangement uses TRBV4-3 and TRBJ2-7; TRBD2 is the table's D call and was not checked against the DNA. CDR1 and CDR2 from the germline V gene are LGHNA and YSLEER. The CDR3 spans 10 residues, counting both ends. The chain's CDR3 is CASSQEGGGI.

The table lists this clone with a few counts. The chain couples TRBV2 to TRBJ2-5; TRBD2 is a possible D gene (6 bases). There are 13 residues in the CDR3. Germline CDR1 SNHLY, CDR2 FYNNEI. Trimming left V 4 bases short and J 5 bases short, with 11 bases between. Here the CDR3 reads CASSGLGEETQYF. CDR3 in DNA: TGTGCCAGCAGTGGACTAGGAGAGGAGACCCAGTACTTC.

The V and J genes are TRBV18 and TRBJ1-3; D uncertain. Trimming left V 1 base short and J 1 base short, with 8 bases between. The length of the CDR3 is 15 residues. Germline loops: CDR1 KGHSH, CDR2 LQKENI. The CDR3 spells CASSPQRVSGNTIYF. The CDR3 DNA sequence: TGTGCCAGCTCACCACAGAGGGTTTCTGGAAACACCATATATTTT.

The rearrangement uses TRBV5-1 and TRBJ2-3; 12 nucleotides agree with TRBD2. Germline CDR1 is SGHRS and CDR2 is YFSETQ. The CDR3 is 18 amino acids. J lost 0 bases, V lost 3 bases, and 8 bases had no gene match. Here the CDR3 DNA reads TGCGCCAGCAGCTCCGGACTAGCGGGGTTTTCTAGCACAGATACGCAGTATTTT. Protein sequence: CASSSGLAGFSSTDTQYF.

This clone has only a few counts. V gene TRBV19 combines with J gene TRBJ1-4, with TRBD1 matching 8 bases. V lost 4 bases to trimming and J lost 0 bases; unmatched junction nucleotides: 7. The germline CDR1 and CDR2 sequences are LNHDA and SQIVND (reference sequence). This CDR3 contains 17 residues. The CDR3 DNA reads as TGTGCCAGTAGTAGACCGGGACAGGCGACAACTAATGAAAAACTGTTTTTT. Residues: CASSRPGQATTNEKLFF.

This clone was recorded a few times. The chain has TRBV13 and TRBJ1-1; possible D gene TRBD1, 6 bases. This CDR3 has 13 residues. Germline values: CDR1 PRHDT, CDR2 FYEKMQ (reference sequence). V shed 0 bases and J shed 7 bases, with 9 bases lying between them. This CDR3 is CASSLGRDIEAFF. The CDR3 region has the DNA TGTGCCAGCAGCTTAGGGAGGGACATTGAAGCTTTCTTT.

This clone came up once. This chain connects TRBV7-3 to TRBJ1-4; no clear D. V lost 2 bases to trimming and J lost 4 bases, with 11 bases between them. This CDR3 has 15 amino acids. Germline CDR1 is SGHTA and CDR2 is FQGTGA. This CDR3 is CASSLLFTGNEKLFF. CDR3 DNA: TGTGCCAGCAGCTTATTGTTTACGGGTAATGAAAAACTGTTTTTT.